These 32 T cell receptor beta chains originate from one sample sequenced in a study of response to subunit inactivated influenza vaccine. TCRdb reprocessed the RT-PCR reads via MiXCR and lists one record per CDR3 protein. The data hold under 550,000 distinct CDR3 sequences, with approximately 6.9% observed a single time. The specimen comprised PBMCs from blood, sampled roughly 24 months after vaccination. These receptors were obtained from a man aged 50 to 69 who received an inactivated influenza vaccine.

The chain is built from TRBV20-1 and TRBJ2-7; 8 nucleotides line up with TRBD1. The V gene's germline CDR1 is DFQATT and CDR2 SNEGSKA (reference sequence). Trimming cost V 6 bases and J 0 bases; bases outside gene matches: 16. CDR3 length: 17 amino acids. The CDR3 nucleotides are TGCAGTGCCCGAGATGCGGACAGGGTCGGAAGCTCCTACGAGCAGTACTTC. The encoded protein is CSARDADRVGSSYEQYF.

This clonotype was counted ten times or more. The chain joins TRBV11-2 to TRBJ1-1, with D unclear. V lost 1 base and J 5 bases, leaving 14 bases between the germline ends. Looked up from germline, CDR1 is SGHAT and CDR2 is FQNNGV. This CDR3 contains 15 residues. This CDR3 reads CASSLGSGFGTEAFF. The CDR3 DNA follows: TGTGCCAGCAGCTTAGGATCGGGCTTCGGAACTGAAGCTTTCTTT.

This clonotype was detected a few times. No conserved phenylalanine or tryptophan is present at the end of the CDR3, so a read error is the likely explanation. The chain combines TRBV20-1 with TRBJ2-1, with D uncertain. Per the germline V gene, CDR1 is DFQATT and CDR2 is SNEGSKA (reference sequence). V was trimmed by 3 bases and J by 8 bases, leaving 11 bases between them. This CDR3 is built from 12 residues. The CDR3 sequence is CSARAPLYEQFS. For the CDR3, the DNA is TGCAGTGCTAGGGCTCCATTGTATGAGCAGTTCTCC.

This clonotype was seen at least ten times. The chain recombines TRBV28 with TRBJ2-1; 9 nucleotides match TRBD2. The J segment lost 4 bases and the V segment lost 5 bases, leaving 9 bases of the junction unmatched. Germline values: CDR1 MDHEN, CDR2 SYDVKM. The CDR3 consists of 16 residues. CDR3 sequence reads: CASSLPGTSRYNEQFF. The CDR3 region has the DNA TGTGCCAGCAGTCTTCCCGGGACTAGCAGATACAATGAGCAGTTCTTC.

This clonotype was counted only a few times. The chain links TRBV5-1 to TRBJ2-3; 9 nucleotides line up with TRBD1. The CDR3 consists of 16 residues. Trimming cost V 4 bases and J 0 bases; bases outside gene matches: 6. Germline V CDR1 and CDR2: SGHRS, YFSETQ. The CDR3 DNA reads TGCGCCAGCAGCCCCGGGACAGGGCCTAGCACAGATACGCAGTATTTT. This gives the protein CASSPGTGPSTDTQYF.

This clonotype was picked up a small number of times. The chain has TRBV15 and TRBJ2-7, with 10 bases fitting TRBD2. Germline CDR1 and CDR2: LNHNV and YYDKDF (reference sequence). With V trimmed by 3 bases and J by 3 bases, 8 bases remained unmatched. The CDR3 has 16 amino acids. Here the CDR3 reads CATSSNVTSGDYEQYF. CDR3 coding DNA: TGTGCCACCAGCAGTAATGTAACTAGCGGGGACTACGAGCAGTACTTC.

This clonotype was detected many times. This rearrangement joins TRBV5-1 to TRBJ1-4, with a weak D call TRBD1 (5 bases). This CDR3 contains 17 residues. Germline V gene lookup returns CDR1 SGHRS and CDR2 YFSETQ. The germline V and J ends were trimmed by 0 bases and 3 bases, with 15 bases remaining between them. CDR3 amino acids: CASSLEASPGANEKLFF. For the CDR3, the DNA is TGCGCCAGCAGCTTGGAGGCTTCCCCGGGGGCTAATGAAAAACTGTTTTTT.

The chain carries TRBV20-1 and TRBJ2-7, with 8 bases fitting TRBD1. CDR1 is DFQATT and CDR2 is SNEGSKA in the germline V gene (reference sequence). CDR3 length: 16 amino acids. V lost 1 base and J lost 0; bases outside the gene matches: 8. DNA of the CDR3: TGCAGTGCTAGAGTAATCCGGGACAGGACCTCCTACGAGCAGTACTTC. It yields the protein CSARVIRDRTSYEQYF.

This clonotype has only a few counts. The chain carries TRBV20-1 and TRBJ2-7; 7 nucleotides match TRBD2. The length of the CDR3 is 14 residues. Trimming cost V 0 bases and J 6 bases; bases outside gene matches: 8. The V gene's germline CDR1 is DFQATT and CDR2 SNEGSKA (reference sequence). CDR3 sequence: CSARDMRERSEQYF. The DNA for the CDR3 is TGCAGTGCTAGAGATATGCGGGAGCGCTCCGAGCAGTACTTC.

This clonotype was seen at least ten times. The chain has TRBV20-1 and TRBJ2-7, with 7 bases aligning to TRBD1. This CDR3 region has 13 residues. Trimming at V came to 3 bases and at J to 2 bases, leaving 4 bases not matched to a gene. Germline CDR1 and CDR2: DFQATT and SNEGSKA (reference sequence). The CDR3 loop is CSASLGTAYEQYF. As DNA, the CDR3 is TGCAGTGCTAGCCTCGGGACAGCCTACGAGCAGTACTTC.

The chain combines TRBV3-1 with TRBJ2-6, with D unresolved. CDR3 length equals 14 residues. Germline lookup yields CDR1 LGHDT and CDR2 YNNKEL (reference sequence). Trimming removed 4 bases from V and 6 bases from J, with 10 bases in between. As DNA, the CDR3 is TGTGCCAGCAGCCCAACCGGTAAGGCCAACGTCCTGACTTTC. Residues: CASSPTGKANVLTF.

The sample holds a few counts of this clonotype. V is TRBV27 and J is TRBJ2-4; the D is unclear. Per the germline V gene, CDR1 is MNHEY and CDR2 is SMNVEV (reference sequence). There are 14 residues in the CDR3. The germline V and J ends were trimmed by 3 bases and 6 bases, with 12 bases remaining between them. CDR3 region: CASSLGRPINIQYF. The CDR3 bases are TGTGCCAGCAGTTTGGGTCGGCCGATAAACATTCAGTACTTC.

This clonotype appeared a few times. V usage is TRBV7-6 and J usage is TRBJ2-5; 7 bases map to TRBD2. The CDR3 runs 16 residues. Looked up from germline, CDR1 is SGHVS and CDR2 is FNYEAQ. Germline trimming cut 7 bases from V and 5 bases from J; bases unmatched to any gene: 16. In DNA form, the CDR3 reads TGTGCCAGCACCCTTGGGTCGGGGGGAAGATCGGAGACCCAGTACTTC. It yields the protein CASTLGSGGRSETQYF.

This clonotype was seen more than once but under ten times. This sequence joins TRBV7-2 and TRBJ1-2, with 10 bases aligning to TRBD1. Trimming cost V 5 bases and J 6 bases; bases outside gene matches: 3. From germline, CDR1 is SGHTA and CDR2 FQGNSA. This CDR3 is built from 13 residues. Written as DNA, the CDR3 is TGTGCCAGCAGCCCGGACAGGGGGAATGGCTACACCTTC. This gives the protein CASSPDRGNGYTF.

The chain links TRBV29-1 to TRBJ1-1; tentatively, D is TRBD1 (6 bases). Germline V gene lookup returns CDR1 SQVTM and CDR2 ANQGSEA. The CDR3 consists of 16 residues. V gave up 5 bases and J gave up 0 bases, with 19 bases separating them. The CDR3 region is CSVKAGEGVMNTEAFF. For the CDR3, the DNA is TGCAGCGTTAAAGCTGGTGAGGGGGTGATGAACACTGAAGCTTTCTTT.

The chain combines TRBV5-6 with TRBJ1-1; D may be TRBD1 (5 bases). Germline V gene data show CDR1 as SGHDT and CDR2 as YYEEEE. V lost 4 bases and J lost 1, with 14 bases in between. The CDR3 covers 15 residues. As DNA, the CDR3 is TGTGCCAGCAGCCCGGGGGGGTTACAGAACACTGAAGCTTTCTTT. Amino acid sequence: CASSPGGLQNTEAFF.

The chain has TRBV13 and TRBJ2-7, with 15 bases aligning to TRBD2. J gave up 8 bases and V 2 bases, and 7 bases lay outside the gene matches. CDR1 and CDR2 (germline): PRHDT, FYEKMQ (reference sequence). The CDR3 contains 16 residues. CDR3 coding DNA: TGTGCCAGCAGCTTATGGACTAGCGGGAGGGCCGGTAAGCAGTACTTC. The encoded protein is CASSLWTSGRAGKQYF. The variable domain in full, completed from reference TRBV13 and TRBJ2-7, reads AAGVIQSPRHLIKEKRETATLKCYPIPRHDTVYWYQQGPGQDPQFLISFYEKMQSDKGSIPDRFSAQQFSDYHSELNMSSLELGDSALYFCASSLWTSGRAGKQYFGPGTRLTVT.

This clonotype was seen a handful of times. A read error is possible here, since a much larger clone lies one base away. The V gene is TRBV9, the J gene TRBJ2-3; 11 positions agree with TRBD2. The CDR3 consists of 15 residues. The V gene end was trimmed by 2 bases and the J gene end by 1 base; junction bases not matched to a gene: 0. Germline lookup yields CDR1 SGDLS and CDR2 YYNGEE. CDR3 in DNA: TGTGCCAGCAGCGTGGGACTAGCGGGCACAGATACGCAGTATTTT. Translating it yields CASSVGLAGTDTQYF.

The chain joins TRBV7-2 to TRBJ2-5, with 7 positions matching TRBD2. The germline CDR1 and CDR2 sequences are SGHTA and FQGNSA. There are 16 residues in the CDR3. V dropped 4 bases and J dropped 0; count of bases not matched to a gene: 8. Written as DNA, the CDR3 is TGTGCCAGCAGCTCCGCTAGCGGAGTGTACCAAGAGACCCAGTACTTC. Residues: CASSSASGVYQETQYF. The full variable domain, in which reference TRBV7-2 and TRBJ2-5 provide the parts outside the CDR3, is GAGVSQSPSNKVTEKGKDVELRCDPISGHTALYWYRQSLGQGLEFLIYFQGNSAPDKSGLPSDRFSAERTGGSVSTLTIQRTQQEDSAVYLCASSSASGVYQETQYFGPGTRLLVL.

CDR3: CSASGQGKGPTNEKLFF. The CDR3 bases are TGCAGTGCTAGTGGACAGGGGAAGGGCCCAACTAATGAAAAACTGTTTTTT. This chain uses TRBV20-1 with TRBJ1-4, with 9 bases fitting TRBD1. The V and J ends lost 3 bases and 0 bases, in that order; junction bases with no gene match: 8. Germline V lookup: CDR1 DFQATT, CDR2 SNEGSKA (reference sequence). The CDR3 runs 17 residues.

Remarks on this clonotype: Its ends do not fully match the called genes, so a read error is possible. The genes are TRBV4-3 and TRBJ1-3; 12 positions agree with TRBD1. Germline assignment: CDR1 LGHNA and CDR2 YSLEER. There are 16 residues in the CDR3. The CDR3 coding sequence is TGCGCCAGCAGCCAAGGGGGACAGGGGGCTGGAAGCACCATATATTTT. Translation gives CASSQGGQGAGSTIYF.

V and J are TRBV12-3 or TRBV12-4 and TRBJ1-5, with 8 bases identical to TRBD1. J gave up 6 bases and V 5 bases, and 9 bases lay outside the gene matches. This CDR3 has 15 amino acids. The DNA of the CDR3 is TGTGCCAGCAGTCCCGGACAGGGTGTGGTTCAGCCCCAGCATTTT. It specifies CASSPGQGVVQPQHF.

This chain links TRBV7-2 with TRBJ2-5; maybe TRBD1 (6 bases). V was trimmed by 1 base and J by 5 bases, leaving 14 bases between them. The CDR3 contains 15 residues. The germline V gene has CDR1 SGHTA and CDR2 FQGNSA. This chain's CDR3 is CASSLGGTRQETQYF. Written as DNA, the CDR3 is TGTGCCAGCAGCTTAGGAGGGACACGCCAGGAGACCCAGTACTTC.

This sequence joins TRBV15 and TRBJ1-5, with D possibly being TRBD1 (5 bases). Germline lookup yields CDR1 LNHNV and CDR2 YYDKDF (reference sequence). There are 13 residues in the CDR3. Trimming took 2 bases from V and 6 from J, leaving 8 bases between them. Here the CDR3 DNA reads TGTGCCACCAGCAGACAGGGAAGTCAGCCCCAGCATTTT. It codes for CATSRQGSQPQHF.

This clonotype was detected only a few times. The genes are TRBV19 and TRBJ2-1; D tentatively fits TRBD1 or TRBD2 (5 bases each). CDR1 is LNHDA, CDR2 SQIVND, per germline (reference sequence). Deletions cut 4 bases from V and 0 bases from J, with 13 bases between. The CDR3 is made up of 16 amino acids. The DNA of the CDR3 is TGTGCCAGTAGTAAGCCCCCAGGGAGCTCCTACAATGAGCAGTTCTTC. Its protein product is CASSKPPGSSYNEQFF.

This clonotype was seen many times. CDR3 in DNA: TGCAGTGCTAGAGATCTTCGACTAGCGGCTATACCGGATACGCAGTATTTT. This encodes CSARDLRLAAIPDTQYF. This chain links TRBV20-1 with TRBJ2-3; TRBD2 aligns across 9 bases. Per germline, CDR1 DFQATT and CDR2 SNEGSKA (reference sequence). V was pared by 0 bases and J by 6 bases, with 13 bases of the junction left unmatched. CDR3 size: 17 residues.

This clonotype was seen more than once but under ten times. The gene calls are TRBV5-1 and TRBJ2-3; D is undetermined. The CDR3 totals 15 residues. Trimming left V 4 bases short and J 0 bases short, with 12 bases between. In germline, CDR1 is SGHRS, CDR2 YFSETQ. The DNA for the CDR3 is TGCGCCAGCAGCATACACAGCGCCAGCACAGATACGCAGTATTTT. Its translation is CASSIHSASTDTQYF. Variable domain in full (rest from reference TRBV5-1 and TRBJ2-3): KAGVTQTPRYLIKTRGQQVTLSCSPISGHRSVSWYQQTPGQGLQFLFEYFSETQRNKGNFPGRFSGRQFSNSRSEMNVSTLELGDSALYLCASSIHSASTDTQYFGPGTRLTVL.

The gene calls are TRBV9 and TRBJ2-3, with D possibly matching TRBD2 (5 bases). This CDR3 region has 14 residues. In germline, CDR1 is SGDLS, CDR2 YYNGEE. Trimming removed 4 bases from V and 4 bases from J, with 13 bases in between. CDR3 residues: CASSPRTHSDTQYF. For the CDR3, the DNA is TGTGCCAGCAGCCCGCGGACTCACTCAGATACGCAGTATTTT.

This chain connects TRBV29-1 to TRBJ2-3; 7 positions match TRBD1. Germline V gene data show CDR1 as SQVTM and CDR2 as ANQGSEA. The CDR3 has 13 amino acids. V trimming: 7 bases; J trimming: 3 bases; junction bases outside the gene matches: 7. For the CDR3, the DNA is TGCAGCGCCCGGACAGGACCTACAGATACGCAGTATTTT. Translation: CSARTGPTDTQYF.

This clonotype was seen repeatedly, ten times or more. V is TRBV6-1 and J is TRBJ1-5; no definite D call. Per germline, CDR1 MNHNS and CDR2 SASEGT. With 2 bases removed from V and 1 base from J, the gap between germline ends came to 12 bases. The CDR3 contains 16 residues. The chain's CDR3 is CASSELSSASNQPQHF. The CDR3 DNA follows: TGTGCCAGCAGTGAACTATCCTCGGCAAGCAATCAGCCCCAGCATTTT.

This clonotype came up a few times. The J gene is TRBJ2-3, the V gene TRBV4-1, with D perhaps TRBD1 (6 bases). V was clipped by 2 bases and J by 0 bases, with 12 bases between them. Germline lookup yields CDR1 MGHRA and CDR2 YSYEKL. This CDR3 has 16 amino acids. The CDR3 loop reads CASSQRGGTSTDTQYF. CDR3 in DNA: TGCGCCAGCAGCCAACGTGGGGGCACTAGCACAGATACGCAGTATTTT.

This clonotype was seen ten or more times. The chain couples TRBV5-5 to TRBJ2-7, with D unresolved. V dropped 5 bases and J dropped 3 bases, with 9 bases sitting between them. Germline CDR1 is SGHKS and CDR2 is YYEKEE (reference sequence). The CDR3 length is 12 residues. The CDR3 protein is CASSFDRYEQYF. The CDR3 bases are TGTGCCAGCAGTTTTGACCGCTACGAGCAGTACTTC.